These 27 T cell receptor beta chains were all obtained from the same sample, sequenced in a study of T cell responses to AZD1222 COVID-19 vaccine. The repertoire was sequenced with immunoSEQ multiplex PCR; TCRdb's copy has only in-frame clones and lacks some. The top ten clones hold 16% of a sample with 85,000 to 130,000 clones, less than 90% of them seen once. This sample comprised peripheral blood, obtained on day 0 of AZD1222 vaccination. The receptors were sampled from an adult in good health.

V usage is TRBV5-1 and J usage is TRBJ1-4, with D perhaps matching TRBD1 (6 bases). Germline V CDR1 and CDR2: SGHRS, YFSETQ. The CDR3 has 14 amino acids. V was shortened by 6 bases and J by 8 bases, with 17 bases between the two germline ends. The CDR3 is CASKRDTQGEKLFF. The CDR3 bases are TGCGCCAGCAAGAGGGACACCCAAGGGGAAAAACTGTTTTTT.

This chain connects TRBV29-1 to TRBJ1-4; 7 bases fit TRBD1. With 6 bases clipped from V and 1 base from J, the junction kept 5 bases outside the gene matches. Germline V gives CDR1 SQVTM, CDR2 ANQGSEA. This CDR3 contains 14 residues. The CDR3 DNA reads TGCAGCGTAGGGGGCTTGGGAACTAATGAAAAACTGTTTTTT. It codes for CSVGGLGTNEKLFF. Drawing the rest from reference TRBV29-1 and TRBJ1-4, the complete variable domain is SAVISQKPSRDICQRGTSLTIQCQVDSQVTMMFWYRQQPGQSLTLIATANQGSEATYESGFVIDKFPISRPNLTFSTLTVSNMSPEDSSIYLCSVGGLGTNEKLFFGSGTQLSVL.

This chain joins TRBV7-8 and TRBJ2-7; 7 bases map to TRBD2. Germline lookup yields CDR1 SGHVS and CDR2 FQNEAQ. With 1 base clipped from V and 1 base from J, the junction kept 4 bases outside the gene matches. The CDR3 extends over 15 amino acids. The CDR3 loop is CASSLGLRGSYEQYF. In DNA form, the CDR3 reads TGTGCCAGCAGCTTAGGGTTGCGGGGGTCCTACGAGCAGTACTTC.

The CDR3 nucleotides read TGTGCCAGCAGCCAGATAAACAGAAACACCATATATTTT. This gives the protein CASSQINRNTIYF. The chain combines TRBV14 with TRBJ1-3; D is uncertain. The CDR3 runs 13 residues. Germline V lookup: CDR1 SGHDN, CDR2 FVKESK. V was cut by 3 bases and J by 5 bases, with 8 bases left in between.

J is TRBJ1-4 and V is TRBV4-2, with 11 bases identical to TRBD1. Germline CDR1 reads LGHNA; CDR2 reads YNFKEQ. The CDR3 totals 17 residues. Trimming removed 1 base from V and 7 bases from J; junction bases left unmatched: 8. The CDR3 region is CASSQGILGTGGEKLFF. CDR3 DNA sequence: TGTGCCAGCAGCCAAGGGATTCTCGGGACAGGGGGTGAAAAACTGTTTTTT.

This chain uses TRBV19 with TRBJ2-3; 11 nucleotides match TRBD2. The germline CDR1 and CDR2 sequences are LNHDA and SQIVND (reference sequence). Trimming removed 7 bases from V and 4 bases from J; junction bases left unmatched: 7. The CDR3 sequence is 15 residues long. CDR3 sequence: CASTPGTSGPDTQYF. CDR3 nucleotides: TGTGCCAGTACCCCCGGGACTAGCGGCCCAGATACGCAGTATTTT.

This clone was recorded once. The rearrangement joins TRBV28 to TRBJ1-2, with 7 bases identical to TRBD1. V shed 4 bases and J 4 bases; nucleotides not matched to a gene: 3. Germline lookup yields CDR1 MDHEN and CDR2 SYDVKM. CDR3 length: 13 residues. Here the CDR3 reads CASSSSGGYGYTF. The CDR3 nucleotides are TGTGCCAGCAGTTCATCAGGGGGCTATGGCTACACCTTC.

V and J are TRBV27 and TRBJ2-2; D unclear. V lost 6 bases, J lost 0 bases, and 8 bases lay in between. In germline, CDR1 is MNHEY, CDR2 SMNVEV (reference sequence). This CDR3 has 14 residues. CDR3 in DNA: TGTGCCAGCAGGCCACAAGCGAACACCGGGGAGCTGTTTTTT. Protein sequence: CASRPQANTGELFF.

V gene TRBV12-3 or TRBV12-4 combines with J gene TRBJ2-2; D unresolved. The CDR3 contains 13 residues. Trimming took off 6 bases at V and 7 bases at J, with 12 bases between the two ends. The CDR3 reads CASRPFIGGELFF. The CDR3 DNA reads TGTGCCAGCAGACCATTCATTGGCGGGGAGCTGTTTTTT.

To note about this clone: This same CDR3 is encoded by further DNA sequences in the sample. The J gene is TRBJ1-2, the V gene TRBV3-1 (or the pseudogene TRBV3-2); no reliable D call. Germline V gene lookup returns CDR1 LGHDT and CDR2 YNNKEL (reference sequence). Trimming removed 0 bases at V and 4 bases at J, with 6 bases between. This CDR3 has 13 residues. CDR3 in amino acids: CASSQEGRYGYTF. Written as DNA, the CDR3 is TGTGCCAGCAGCCAAGAGGGCCGCTATGGCTACACCTTC.

The V call is TRBV9, the J call TRBJ2-3; a possible D gene is TRBD2 (5 bases). Between the trimmed V and J ends, which lost 0 bases and 8 bases, there was a span of 7 bases. The CDR3 consists of 12 residues. CDR1 is SGDLS, CDR2 YYNGEE, per germline. As DNA, the CDR3 is TGTGCCAGCAGCGTAGGTCGGGGTACGCAGTATTTT. Amino acid sequence: CASSVGRGTQYF.

The chain combines TRBV4-2 with TRBJ1-4; TRBD1 agrees at 9 bases. V lost 0 bases, J lost 14 bases, and 1 base stayed unmatched. Germline CDR1 reads LGHNA; CDR2 reads YNFKEQ. The CDR3 contains 12 residues. The CDR3 DNA is TGTGCCAGCAGCCAAGAAGGGACAGGGCTGTTTTTT. Protein product: CASSQEGTGLFF.

For the CDR3, the DNA is TGTGCCAGCAGCCAACTGGGGGGGACCAACCCGAACACCGGGGAGCTGTTTTTT. It yields the protein CASSQLGGTNPNTGELFF. The rearrangement links TRBV7-9 to TRBJ2-2, with 7 bases aligning to TRBD2. The ends lost 5 bases at V and 0 bases at J; junction bases unmatched: 12. The CDR3 has 18 amino acids. Germline CDR1 is SEHNR and CDR2 is FQNEAQ (reference sequence).

V is TRBV16 and J is TRBJ1-2; TRBD1 aligns across 9 bases. Germline V gives CDR1 KGHSY, CDR2 FQNENV. The CDR3 has 15 residues. V shed 4 bases, J shed 5 bases, and the junction held 8 bases outside the gene matches. For the CDR3, the DNA is TGTGCCAGCAGCCTCACGGTCGGGACAGGGTATGGCTACACCTTC. Its translation is CASSLTVGTGYGYTF.

The chain recombines TRBV27 with TRBJ1-5, with D possibly TRBD1 on 6 matching bases. CDR1 MNHEY and CDR2 SMNVEV come from the germline V gene (reference sequence). V dropped 5 bases and J dropped 0 bases, with 14 bases sitting between them. The CDR3 loop spans 16 amino acids. The CDR3 protein is CASSGGTPYSNQPQHF. The DNA for the CDR3 is TGTGCCAGCAGTGGGGGGACACCGTATAGCAATCAGCCCCAGCATTTT.

The chain employs TRBV6-5 and TRBJ2-5; D remains ambiguous. The germline gives CDR1 MNHEY, CDR2 SVGAGI. Deletions cut 7 bases from V and 7 bases from J, with 13 bases between. The CDR3 loop spans 12 amino acids. As DNA, the CDR3 is TGTGCCAGCATAGGCTACCTGCCGACCCAGTACTTC. Its translation: CASIGYLPTQYF.

This rearrangement joins TRBV18 to TRBJ1-1; D is perhaps TRBD1 (5 bases). Germline CDR1 is KGHSH and CDR2 is LQKENI. The CDR3 is made up of 13 amino acids. V lost 3 bases and J 0 bases, leaving 5 bases between the germline ends. This CDR3 reads CASSPTVNTEAFF. The CDR3 DNA reads TGTGCCAGCTCACCGACAGTGAACACTGAAGCTTTCTTT.

The chain is built from TRBV5-1 and TRBJ2-7; D may correspond to TRBD1 or TRBD2 (5 bases each). CDR3 length equals 14 residues. V lost 5 bases and J lost 7, with 19 bases in between. CDR1 SGHRS and CDR2 YFSETQ come from the germline V gene. CDR3 coding DNA: TGCGCCAGCAGTTGGGATGGGGGTACGGGGGAGCAGTACTTC. It translates to CASSWDGGTGEQYF.

The chain couples TRBV19 to TRBJ2-7; D ambiguous. Germline V gene lookup returns CDR1 LNHDA and CDR2 SQIVND (reference sequence). The CDR3 extends over 14 amino acids. V was clipped by 2 bases and J by 0 bases, with 8 bases between them. The DNA of the CDR3 is TGTGCCAGTAGTATACAGCCAGACTCCTACGAGCAGTACTTC. This codes for CASSIQPDSYEQYF.

This clone was recorded once. The V gene is TRBV6-6, the J gene TRBJ1-5; no definite D call. Germline loops: CDR1 MNHNY, CDR2 SVGAGI (reference sequence). The CDR3 sequence is 15 residues long. The V gene lost 5 bases and the J gene lost 3 bases, with 14 bases spanning the gap. The CDR3, as DNA: TGTGCCAGCAGTAGATCCAACCAAGACAATCAGCCCCAGCATTTT. Its protein is CASSRSNQDNQPQHF.

V usage is TRBV5-1 and J usage is TRBJ2-7; TRBD2 matches at 7 bases. The CDR3 has 14 residues. With 2 bases clipped from V and 3 bases from J, the junction kept 5 bases outside the gene matches. In germline, CDR1 is SGHRS, CDR2 YFSETQ. In DNA form, the CDR3 reads TGCGCCAGCAGCTTTGGGGGGGTTAACTACGAGCAGTACTTC. This codes for CASSFGGVNYEQYF. The whole variable domain, remainder taken from reference TRBV5-1 and TRBJ2-7, is KAGVTQTPRYLIKTRGQQVTLSCSPISGHRSVSWYQQTPGQGLQFLFEYFSETQRNKGNFPGRFSGRQFSNSRSEMNVSTLELGDSALYLCASSFGGVNYEQYFGPGTRLTVT.

This clone was detected only a few times. Here the CDR3 DNA reads TGTGCCAGCAGTGACGAAGCCAGGAACACCGGGGAGCTGTTTTTT. Protein product: CASSDEARNTGELFF. The chain is built from TRBV2 and TRBJ2-2, with D unclear. In germline, CDR1 is SNHLY, CDR2 FYNNEI. The CDR3 is made up of 15 amino acids. V was clipped by 3 bases and J by 1 base, with 9 bases between them.

Notes on this clone: Germline and junction disagree at one end, which may indicate a read error. This chain joins TRBV13 and TRBJ2-2; 7 positions match TRBD1. The CDR3 length is 15 residues. Germline CDR1 and CDR2: PRHDT and FYEKMQ (reference sequence). This chain's CDR3 is CASRLGGQLTGELFF. For the CDR3, the DNA is TGTGCCAGCAGATTAGGGGGACAGCTCACCGGGGAGCTGTTTTTT. The variable domain in full, completed from reference TRBV13 and TRBJ2-2, reads AAGVIQSPRHLIKEKRETATLKCYPIPRHDTVYWYQQGPGQDPQFLISFYEKMQSDKGSIPDRFSAQQFSDYHSELNMSSLELGDSALYFCASRLGGQLTGELFFGEGSRLTVL.

The genes are TRBV14 and TRBJ1-2; D remains ambiguous. This CDR3 spans 15 amino acids. V lost 2 bases, J lost 4 bases, and 14 bases lay in between. The germline V gene has CDR1 SGHDN and CDR2 FVKESK. The CDR3 DNA sequence: TGTGCCAGCAGCCAACATGACACGGACGGCTATGGCTACACCTTC. It encodes CASSQHDTDGYGYTF.

This clone was observed a single time. The chain has TRBV6-5 and TRBJ1-5; 8 nucleotides line up with TRBD1. This CDR3 spans 14 amino acids. V shed 8 bases and J 7 bases; nucleotides not matched to a gene: 10. The germline gives CDR1 MNHEY, CDR2 SVGAGI. CDR3 nucleotide sequence: TGTGCCAGCTCAAATCAGGGGGCCGGACAGCCCCAGCATTTT. Residues: CASSNQGAGQPQHF.

The J gene is TRBJ1-2, the V gene TRBV11-3; D unclear. Germline V CDR1 and CDR2: SGHNT, YENEEA. Between the trimmed V and J ends, which lost 5 bases and 8 bases, there was a span of 12 bases. This CDR3 is 12 amino acids long. This CDR3 reads CASSHSLSGYTF. CDR3 DNA: TGTGCCAGCAGCCACTCCCTGAGCGGCTACACCTTC. Full variable domain (missing parts from reference TRBV11-3 and TRBJ1-2): EAGVVQSPRYKIIEKKQPVAFWCNPISGHNTLYWYLQNLGQGPELLIRYENEEAVDDSQLPKDRFSAERLKGVDSTLKIQPAELGDSAVYLCASSHSLSGYTFGSGTRLTVV.

This chain connects TRBV14 to TRBJ1-6; TRBD1 matches at 8 bases. Germline CDR1 reads SGHDN; CDR2 reads FVKESK. With V trimmed by 0 bases and J by 4 bases, 8 bases remained unmatched. The CDR3 is made up of 18 amino acids. The CDR3 sequence is CASSQDWHRGIYNSPLHF. Written as DNA, the CDR3 is TGTGCCAGCAGCCAAGATTGGCACAGGGGGATTTATAATTCACCCCTCCACTTT.